This T cell receptor (beta chain) was documented in a study of cytotoxic CD8 clonotypes in ibrutinib-treated CLL. Study-level background: Partial response occurred in 24 patients and complete response in 2; at median around 5.5 years, around 14 remained remitted and about twelve progressed.

Clones were read by immunoSEQ multiplex PCR, and TCRdb kept only the in-frame ones, dropping some. The table has approximately 330,000 clones, more than 65% seen once. The CDR3 extends over 16 amino acids. The germline CDR1 and CDR2 sequences are SGHDT and YYEEEE. V shed 4 bases, J shed 6 bases, and the junction held 10 bases outside the gene matches. Concerning this clone itself: No antigen is known for it.

With cryopreserved PBMCs as the source, 1.5 to 2 micrograms of genomic DNA went to TCR beta libraries. Points from the study as a whole: Upon ibrutinib response clonality rose, and upon progression it fell back toward baseline.

The sequence came from a human donor with chronic lymphocytic leukemia. J is TRBJ2-7 and V is TRBV5-6; TRBD2 agrees at 13 bases. The specimen was PBMCs, collected before ibrutinib treatment. The CDR3 DNA sequence: TGTGCCAGCAGCCGAACAACTAGCGGGAGGGCCCGCGAGCAGTACTTC. Translating gives CASSRTTSGRAREQYF.